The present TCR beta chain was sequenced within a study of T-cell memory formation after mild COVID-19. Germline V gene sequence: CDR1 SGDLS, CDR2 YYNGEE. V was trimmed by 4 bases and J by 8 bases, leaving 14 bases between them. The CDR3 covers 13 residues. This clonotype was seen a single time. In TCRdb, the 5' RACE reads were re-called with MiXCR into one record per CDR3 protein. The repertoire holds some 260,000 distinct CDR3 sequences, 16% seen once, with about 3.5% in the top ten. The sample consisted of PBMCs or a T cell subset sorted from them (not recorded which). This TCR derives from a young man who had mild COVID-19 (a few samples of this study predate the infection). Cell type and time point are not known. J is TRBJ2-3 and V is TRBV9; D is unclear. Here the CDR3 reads CASSPAALSTQYF. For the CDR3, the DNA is TGTGCCAGCAGCCCGGCGGCCCTTTCTACGCAGTATTTT.